This T cell receptor (beta chain) stems from a study of blood T cells in healthy people across ages (dated by TCRdb to between 2014 and 2016). General notes on the study: In model experiments, template switching captured roughly one uniquely barcoded TCR beta cDNA molecule for every two T cells. The study measured age-related changes in TCR beta repertoire diversity using deep sequencing normalized with unique cDNA molecular identifiers. The donors were split into four age groups: young (average roughly 15 years), middle-aged (roughly 39), aged (62) and long-lived (under 90). To avoid experimental bias, donors of different ages were randomly spread across the sequencing lanes. Using the same blood draw, the study looked at two additional independent replicas of 1 million unique cDNA reads for two donors, one aged 18 to 29 and the other aged 80 or older.

CDR1 and CDR2, per the germline V gene (reference sequence), are LNHNV and YYDKDF. From the cysteine up to the phenylalanine, the CDR3 has a length of 16 residues. Only the CDR3 part of the read is kept: 48 bases, read in frame from the first base. Relative to germline, V is 0 bases shorter and J is 4 bases shorter, with 13 bases between their ends. Notes on this clonotype: Its binding antigen is unknown. Per-nucleotide qualities are absent, and no much larger clonotype sits a single base away.

The roughly 39 donors, aged 6 to 90 years, were systemically healthy Caucasian individuals from Russia. About 10 milliliters of peripheral blood were collected from each donor into EDTA-treated Vacutainer tubes. Ficoll-Paque density-gradient centrifugation was used to isolate PBMCs, with at least 6.5 million per sample. Trizol reagent was used to extract total RNA from PBMCs, with at least 5 micrograms per sample. Naive CD45RAhigh/CD27high T cell percentages were measured by flow cytometry on a PBMC aliquot from every donor. Findings and caveats that apply to the study as a whole: There was a strong correlation between observed TCR beta diversity and the percentage of naive T cells measured by flow cytometry. Compared with the aged group, more naive CD4+ T cells, fewer expanded clones and increased TCR diversity were shown by the long-lived group, suggesting age selection. Estimates of total diversity based on one million sequenced T cells were regarded as lower bounds and as underestimates. Because profiling used bulk unsorted PBMCs, naive and antigen-experienced compartments could not be compared conclusively. As age increased, observed TCR beta diversity per million T cells dropped in a roughly linear way, and a significant reduction was already evident by age around 41. Because donor CMV infection status was unknown, age-related changes in expanded clonotypes were potentially confounded.

Library construction relied on 5' RACE. These reads were obtained on an Illumina HiSeq 2500. A second PCR of about 7 to 12 cycles was performed with a sample-barcoded 5' primer and a J-beta primer mix. A unique molecular identifier was introduced onto each TCR beta cDNA molecule by a template-switch 5' adaptor carrying 12 random nucleotides. Each sample yielded at least 2.5 million CDR3-containing paired-end reads. First-strand cDNA synthesis was performed from all RNA using the Mint cDNA synthesis kit, with priming by a TRBC-specific oligonucleotide. Following uracil-DNA glycosylase treatment, a first 18-cycle PCR with universal primers M1SS and BC2_uni_R was performed on all cDNA. In the paper's pipeline: For normalization, 1 million high-quality reads were randomly selected from each sample, with every read carrying a distinct molecular identifier. Instead of being binned into consensus sequences, reads with shared molecular identifiers were discarded. CDR3 identification, clonotype clustering and error correction used MiTCR with a Q25 quality threshold and the strictest error-elimination algorithm. A nonparametric unseen species model using Euler transformation provided a lower-bound estimate of total TCR beta diversity. The public reads were run again by TCRdb, first through fastp at Q25 and then through MiXCR, and only productive beta chains were kept. For every CDR3 protein sequence, its rows merge into one entry that carries the most common genes and DNA. In this record, the V and J calls reflect TCRdb's handling and not the investigators' own analysis. This sample holds 1,500,000 or so distinct CDR3 sequences; around 55% were observed only once. The ten top clones hold more than 6% of the sample.

The chain is made from TRBV15 and TRBJ1-5; there is no confident call for the D gene. This receptor was taken from a man between 18 and 29 years old in good health. The sample was blood. This receptor has the CDR3 CATSRDSVVGNQPQHF. The nucleotides read TGTGCCACCAGCAGAGATTCCGTGGTGGGGAATCAGCCCCAGCATTTT.